This TCR beta chain was recorded in a study of CXCR3-negative and CXCR3-positive naive CD8 T cells. Study observations and caveats: CXCR3-negative naive cells had less hydrophobic TRB CDR3s than did CXCR3-positive naive cells. Diversity in memory CD8+ cells fell much lower than the comparably high levels seen in both naive subsets. With respect to TRBV-TRBJ usage, naive CXCR3-negative and CXCR3-positive cells were similar; memory differed.

The CDR3 contains 15 residues. The germline gives CDR1 SEHNR, CDR2 FQNEAQ (reference sequence). To note about this clonotype: The antigen is unknown.

The TRB libraries of cDNA were built by UMI-labeled 5' RACE. Using the 5' RACE reads, TCRdb records one entry per CDR3 protein without DNA. Its clone listing holds 140,000 to 150,000 distinct CDR3 sequences. Sequenced material: naive CXCR3+ CD8+ T cells from blood. The subset is: CD45RO-CCR7+CD27+CD95- naive CD8+ T cells expressing CXCR3 (TNR3+). The TCR comes from a human donor in good health. Some clones in this sample may be carry-over from other donors' samples. The J gene is TRBJ2-4, the V gene TRBV7-9; the TCRdb D gene call, TRBD1, has no DNA to confirm it. The CDR3 protein is CASSKTGMGGNIQYF. The full variable domain, its missing parts supplied by reference TRBV7-9 and TRBJ2-4, is DTGVSQNPRHKITKRGQNVTFRCDPISEHNRLYWYRQTLGQGPEFLTYFQNEAQLEKSRLLSDRFSAERPKGSFSTLEIQRTEQGDSAMYLCASSKTGMGGNIQYFGAGTRLSVL.